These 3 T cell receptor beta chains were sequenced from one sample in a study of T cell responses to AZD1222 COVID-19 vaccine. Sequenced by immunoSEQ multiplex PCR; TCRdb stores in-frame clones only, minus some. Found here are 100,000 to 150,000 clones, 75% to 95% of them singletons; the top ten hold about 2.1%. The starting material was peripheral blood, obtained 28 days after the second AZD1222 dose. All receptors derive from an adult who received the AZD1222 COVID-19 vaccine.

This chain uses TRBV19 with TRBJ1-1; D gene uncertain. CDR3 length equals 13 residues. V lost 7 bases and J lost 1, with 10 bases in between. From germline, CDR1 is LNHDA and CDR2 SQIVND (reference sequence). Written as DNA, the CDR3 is TGTGCCAGTACCTTTACGAGGAACACTGAAGCTTTCTTT. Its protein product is CASTFTRNTEAFF.

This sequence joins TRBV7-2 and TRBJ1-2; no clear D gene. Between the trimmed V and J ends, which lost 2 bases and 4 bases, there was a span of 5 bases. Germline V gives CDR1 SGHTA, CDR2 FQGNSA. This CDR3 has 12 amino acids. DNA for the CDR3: TGTGCCAGCAGCTTATCGGCCTATGGCTACACCTTC. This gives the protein CASSLSAYGYTF.

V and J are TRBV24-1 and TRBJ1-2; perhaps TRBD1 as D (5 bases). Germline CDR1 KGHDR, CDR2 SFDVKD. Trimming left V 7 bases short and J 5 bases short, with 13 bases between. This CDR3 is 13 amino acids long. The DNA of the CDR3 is TGTGCCACCAGCCTCGGGGGGTCTTATGGCTACACCTTC. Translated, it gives CATSLGGSYGYTF.